These T cell receptor beta chains were read from a single sample in a study of OX40 agonist ivuxolimab in advanced cancers. The protocol was immunoSEQ multiplex PCR, while the TCRdb copy is restricted to in-frame clones and leaves out a portion. The sample shows about 79,000 clones, around 90% of them seen only once. The sequencing used CD4+ or CD8+ T cells sorted from blood, collected in a trial of the OX40 agonist ivuxolimab. The receptors were gathered from an adult with an advanced solid tumor such as melanoma, head and neck, liver or kidney cancer. Both conserved end residues are part of each CDR3. The order of the fields is CDR3 DNA, CDR3 protein, D gene, V gene, clone size, J gene. A D gene is named only where the DNA matches it firmly. Rows may omit the clone size; those that give it use once, few, many or a size class.

CDR3 DNA: TGTGCCAGGCCGGGACCGTGGTGGGAGAGCTCCTACAATGAGCAGTTCTTC
CDR3 protein: CARPGPWWESSYNEQFF
D gene: NA
V gene: TRBV19
clone size: few
J gene: TRBJ2-1

CDR3 DNA: TGCGCCAGCAGCTTGAGACAGGGTACCGGGGAGCTGTTTTTT
CDR3 protein: CASSLRQGTGELFF
D gene: TRBD1
V gene: TRBV5-1
clone size: NA
J gene: TRBJ2-2

CDR3 DNA: TGTGCCAGCAGTTCGATTCGTGGTAGGGGGACCCAGTACTTC
CDR3 protein: CASSSIRGRGTQYF
D gene: NA
V gene: TRBV27
clone size: once
J gene: TRBJ2-5

CDR3 DNA: TGTGCCAGCTCACTCGAAGACTCACCCCTCCACTTT
CDR3 protein: CASSLEDSPLHF
D gene: NA
V gene: TRBV18
clone size: NA
J gene: TRBJ1-6

CDR3 DNA: TGCGCCAGCAGCTTGCGGCGGGAGGGCCCCCATACGCAGTATTTT
CDR3 protein: CASSLRREGPHTQYF
D gene: TRBD2
V gene: TRBV5-1
clone size: NA
J gene: TRBJ2-3

CDR3 DNA: TGTGCCTGGAGTAACCGGTTAGCGGGACCCGTCAATGAGCAGTTCTTC
CDR3 protein: CAWSNRLAGPVNEQFF
D gene: TRBD2
V gene: TRBV30
clone size: NA
J gene: TRBJ2-1

CDR3 DNA: TGTGCCAGCAGTTCCCACAGGGGGCGTTCCGTCACCTTC
CDR3 protein: CASSSHRGRSVTF
D gene: TRBD1
V gene: TRBV27
clone size: NA
J gene: TRBJ1-2

CDR3 DNA: TGTGCCAGCAGCGGCAGGGGAAACACCATATATTTT
CDR3 protein: CASSGRGNTIYF
D gene: NA
V gene: TRBV6-5
clone size: NA
J gene: TRBJ1-3

CDR3 DNA: TGCGCCAGCAGCTTCGGTCTTTTGCGGTCCCAAGGGAGCTCCTACGAGCAGTACTTC
CDR3 protein: CASSFGLLRSQGSSYEQYF
D gene: NA
V gene: TRBV5-1
clone size: NA
J gene: TRBJ2-7

CDR3 DNA: TGTGCCTGGAGGGCGGGAACCGCAACTAATGAAAAACTGTTTTTT
CDR3 protein: CAWRAGTATNEKLFF
D gene: NA
V gene: TRBV30
clone size: NA
J gene: TRBJ1-4

CDR3 DNA: TGTGCCAGCAGACCGGCCCGGGACAGGGAAGGCTACACCTTC
CDR3 protein: CASRPARDREGYTF
D gene: TRBD1
V gene: TRBV28
clone size: NA
J gene: TRBJ1-2

CDR3 DNA: TGTGCCAGCTCATCCTTAGCGGGACCCATCTCCTACGAGCAGTACTTC
CDR3 protein: CASSSLAGPISYEQYF
D gene: TRBD2
V gene: TRBV18
clone size: once
J gene: TRBJ2-7

CDR3 DNA: TGCAGCGTTCAGACAGGAGTGGGCACTGAAGCTTTCTTT
CDR3 protein: CSVQTGVGTEAFF
D gene: NA
V gene: TRBV29-1
clone size: NA
J gene: TRBJ1-1

CDR3 DNA: TGTGCCAGCAGTGATTACGTAGGGTCCTACAATGAGCAGTTCTTC
CDR3 protein: CASSDYVGSYNEQFF
D gene: NA
V gene: TRBV25-1
clone size: NA
J gene: TRBJ2-1

CDR3 DNA: TGTGCCAGCGCATATCTGAACACTGAAGCTTTCTTT
CDR3 protein: CASAYLNTEAFF
D gene: NA
V gene: TRBV28
clone size: NA
J gene: TRBJ1-1